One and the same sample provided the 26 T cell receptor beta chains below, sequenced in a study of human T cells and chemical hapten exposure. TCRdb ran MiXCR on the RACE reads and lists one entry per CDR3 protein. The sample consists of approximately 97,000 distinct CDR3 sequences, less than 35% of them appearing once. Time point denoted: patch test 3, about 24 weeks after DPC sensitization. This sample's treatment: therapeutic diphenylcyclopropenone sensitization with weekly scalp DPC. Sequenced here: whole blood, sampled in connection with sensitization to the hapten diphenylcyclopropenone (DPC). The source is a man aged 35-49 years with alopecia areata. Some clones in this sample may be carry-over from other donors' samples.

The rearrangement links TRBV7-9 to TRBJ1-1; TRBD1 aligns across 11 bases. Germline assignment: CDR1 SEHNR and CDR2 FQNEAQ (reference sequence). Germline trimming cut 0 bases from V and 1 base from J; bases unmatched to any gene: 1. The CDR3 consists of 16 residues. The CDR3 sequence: CASSLAGQGANTEAFF. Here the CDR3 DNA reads TGTGCCAGCAGCTTAGCTGGACAGGGGGCGAACACTGAAGCTTTCTTT.

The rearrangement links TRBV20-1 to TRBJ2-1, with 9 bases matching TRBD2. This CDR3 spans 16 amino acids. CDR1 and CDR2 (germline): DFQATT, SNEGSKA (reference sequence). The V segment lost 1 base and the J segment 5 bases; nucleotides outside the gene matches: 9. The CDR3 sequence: CSARALVAGENNEQFF. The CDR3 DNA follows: TGCAGTGCTAGAGCCCTAGTAGCGGGAGAAAACAATGAGCAGTTCTTC.

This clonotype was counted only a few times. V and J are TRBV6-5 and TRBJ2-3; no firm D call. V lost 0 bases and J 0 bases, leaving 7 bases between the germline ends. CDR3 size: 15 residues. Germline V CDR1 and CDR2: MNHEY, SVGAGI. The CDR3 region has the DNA TGTGCCAGCAGTTACTCCCCCCTCAGCACAGATACGCAGTATTTT. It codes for CASSYSPLSTDTQYF.

The DNA for the CDR3 is TGTGCCAGCTCAGGTGCTGACTACGAGCAGTACTTC. This encodes CASSGADYEQYF. V is TRBV18 and J is TRBJ2-7; no definite D call. The length of the CDR3 is 12 residues. Trimming removed 5 bases at V and 3 bases at J, with 8 bases between. Germline V lookup: CDR1 KGHSH, CDR2 LQKENI. The variable domain in full, completed from reference TRBV18 and TRBJ2-7, reads NAGVMQNPRHLVRRRGQEARLRCSPMKGHSHVYWYRQLPEEGLKFMVYLQKENIIDESGMPKERFSAEFPKEGPSILRIQQVVRGDSAAYFCASSGADYEQYFGPGTRLTVT.

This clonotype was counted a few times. CDR3 residues: CASSYLWEGGETQYF. DNA for the CDR3: TGTGCCAGCAGTTACCTGTGGGAGGGAGGTGAGACCCAGTACTTC. The V call is TRBV6-6, the J call TRBJ2-5, with TRBD2 identical over 7 bases. J lost 5 bases, V lost 2 bases, and 8 bases had no gene match. Germline lookup yields CDR1 MNHNY and CDR2 SVGAGI (reference sequence). This CDR3 comprises 15 residues.

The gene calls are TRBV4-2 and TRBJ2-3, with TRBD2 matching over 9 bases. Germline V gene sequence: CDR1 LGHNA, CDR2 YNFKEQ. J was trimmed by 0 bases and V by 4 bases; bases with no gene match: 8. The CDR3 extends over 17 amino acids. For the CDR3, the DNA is TGTGCCAGCAGCCCCGGGCGTAGCGGGAGAAGCACAGATACGCAGTATTTT. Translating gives CASSPGRSGRSTDTQYF.

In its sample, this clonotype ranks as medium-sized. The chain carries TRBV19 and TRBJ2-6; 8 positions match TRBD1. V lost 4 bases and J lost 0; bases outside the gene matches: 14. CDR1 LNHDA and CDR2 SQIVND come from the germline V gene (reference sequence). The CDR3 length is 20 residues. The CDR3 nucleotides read TGTGCCAGTAGTAAAGGCCTAGGACAGGGTGATCTCTCTGGGGCCAACGTCCTGACTTTC. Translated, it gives CASSKGLGQGDLSGANVLTF.

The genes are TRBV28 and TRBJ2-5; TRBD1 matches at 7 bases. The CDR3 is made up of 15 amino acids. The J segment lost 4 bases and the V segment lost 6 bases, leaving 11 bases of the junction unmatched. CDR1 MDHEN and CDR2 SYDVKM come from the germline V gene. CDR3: CASSLQTGVVETQYF. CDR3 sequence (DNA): TGTGCCAGCAGCCTTCAAACAGGGGTAGTAGAGACCCAGTACTTC. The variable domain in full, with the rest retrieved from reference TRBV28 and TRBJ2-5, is DVKVTQSSRYLVKRTGEKVFLECVQDMDHENMFWYRQDPGLGLRLIYFSYDVKMKEKGDIPEGYSVSREKKERFSLILESASTNQTSMYLCASSLQTGVVETQYFGPGTRLLVL.

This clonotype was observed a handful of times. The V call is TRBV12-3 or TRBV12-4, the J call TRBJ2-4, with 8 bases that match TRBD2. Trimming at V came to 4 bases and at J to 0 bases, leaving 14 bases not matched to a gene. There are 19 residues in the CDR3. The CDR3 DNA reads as TGTGCCAGCAGTTCTAGGGGCGCGGGGGGTAACACAGCCAAAAACATTCAGTACTTC. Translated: CASSSRGAGGNTAKNIQYF.

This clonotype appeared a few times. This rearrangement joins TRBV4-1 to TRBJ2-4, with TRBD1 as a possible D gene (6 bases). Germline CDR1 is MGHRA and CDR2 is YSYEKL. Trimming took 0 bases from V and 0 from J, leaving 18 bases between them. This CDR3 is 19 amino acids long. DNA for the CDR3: TGCGCCAGCAGCCAAGAAAGGCTAACGGACAGATTAGCCAAAAACATTCAGTACTTC. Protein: CASSQERLTDRLAKNIQYF.

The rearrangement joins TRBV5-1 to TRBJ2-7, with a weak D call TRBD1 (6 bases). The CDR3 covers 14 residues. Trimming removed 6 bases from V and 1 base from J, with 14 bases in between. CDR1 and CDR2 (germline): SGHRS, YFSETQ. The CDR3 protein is CASTREGVSYEQYF. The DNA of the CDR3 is TGCGCCAGCACCCGAGAGGGGGTATCCTACGAGCAGTACTTC.

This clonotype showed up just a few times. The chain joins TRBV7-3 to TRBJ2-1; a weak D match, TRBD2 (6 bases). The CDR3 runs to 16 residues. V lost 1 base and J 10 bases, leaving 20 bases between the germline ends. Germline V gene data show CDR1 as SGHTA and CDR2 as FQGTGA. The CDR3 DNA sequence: TGTGCCAGCAGCTTAATCCCCGGGACTGGAACAATGGAGCAGTTCTTC. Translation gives CASSLIPGTGTMEQFF.

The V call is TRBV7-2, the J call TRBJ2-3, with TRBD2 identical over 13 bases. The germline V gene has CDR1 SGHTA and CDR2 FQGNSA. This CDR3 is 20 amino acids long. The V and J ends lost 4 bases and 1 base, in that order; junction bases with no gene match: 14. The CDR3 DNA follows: TGTGCCAGCAGCTCAACAAGGGGACTAGCGGGAACCTCGGGCACAGATACGCAGTATTTT. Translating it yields CASSSTRGLAGTSGTDTQYF.

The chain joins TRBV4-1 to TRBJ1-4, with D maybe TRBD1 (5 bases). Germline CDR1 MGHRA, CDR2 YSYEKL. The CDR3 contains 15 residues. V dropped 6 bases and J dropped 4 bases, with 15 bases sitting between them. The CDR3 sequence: CASSPKDGGNEKLFF. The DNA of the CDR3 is TGCGCCAGCAGTCCCAAGGACGGGGGTAATGAAAAACTGTTTTTT.

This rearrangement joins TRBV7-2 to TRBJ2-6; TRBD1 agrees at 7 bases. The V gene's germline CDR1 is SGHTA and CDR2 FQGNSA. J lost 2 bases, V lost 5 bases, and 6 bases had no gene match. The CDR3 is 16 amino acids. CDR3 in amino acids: CASSIQGTAGANVLTF. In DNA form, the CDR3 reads TGTGCCAGCAGCATACAGGGGACGGCTGGGGCCAACGTCCTGACTTTC.

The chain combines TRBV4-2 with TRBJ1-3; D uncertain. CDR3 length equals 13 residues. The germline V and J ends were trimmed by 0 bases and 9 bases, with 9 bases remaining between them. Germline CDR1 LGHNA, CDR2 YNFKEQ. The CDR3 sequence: CASSQDTRGTIYF. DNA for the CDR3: TGTGCCAGCAGCCAAGATACCCGGGGCACCATATATTTT.

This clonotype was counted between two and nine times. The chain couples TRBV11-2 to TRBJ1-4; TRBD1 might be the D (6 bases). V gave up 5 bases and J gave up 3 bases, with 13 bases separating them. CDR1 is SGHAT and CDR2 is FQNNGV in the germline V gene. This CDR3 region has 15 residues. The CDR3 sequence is CASSPSRGANEKLFF. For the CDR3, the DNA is TGTGCCAGCAGCCCTTCCAGGGGAGCTAATGAAAAACTGTTTTTT. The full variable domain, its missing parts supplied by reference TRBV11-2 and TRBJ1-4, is EAGVAQSPRYKIIEKRQSVAFWCNPISGHATLYWYQQILGQGPKLLIQFQNNGVVDDSQLPKDRFSAERLKGVDSTLKIQPAKLEDSAVYLCASSPSRGANEKLFFGSGTQLSVL.

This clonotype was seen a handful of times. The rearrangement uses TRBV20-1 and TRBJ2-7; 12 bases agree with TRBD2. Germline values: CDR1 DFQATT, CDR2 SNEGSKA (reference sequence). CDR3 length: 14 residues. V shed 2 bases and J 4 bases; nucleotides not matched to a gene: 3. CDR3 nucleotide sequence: TGCAGTGCTAGACTAGCGGGAGGGCCTTACGAGCAGTACTTC. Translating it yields CSARLAGGPYEQYF.

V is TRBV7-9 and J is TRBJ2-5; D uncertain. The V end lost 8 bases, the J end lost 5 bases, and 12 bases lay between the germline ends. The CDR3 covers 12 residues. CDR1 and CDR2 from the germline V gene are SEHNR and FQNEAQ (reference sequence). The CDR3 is CASDRDAETQYF. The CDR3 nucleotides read TGTGCCAGCGACCGTGATGCGGAGACCCAGTACTTC.

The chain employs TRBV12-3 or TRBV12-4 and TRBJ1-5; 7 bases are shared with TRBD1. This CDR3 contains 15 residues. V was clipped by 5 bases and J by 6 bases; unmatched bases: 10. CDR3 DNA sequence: TGTGCCAGCAGTGCACGGACAGGCCTTGGTCAGCCCCAGCATTTT. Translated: CASSARTGLGQPQHF.

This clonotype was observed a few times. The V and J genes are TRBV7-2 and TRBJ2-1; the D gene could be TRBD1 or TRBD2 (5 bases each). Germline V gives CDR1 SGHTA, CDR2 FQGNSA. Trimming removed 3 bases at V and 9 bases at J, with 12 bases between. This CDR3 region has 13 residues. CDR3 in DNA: TGTGCCAGCAGCTTTGGGGGAGCTGTTGAGCAGTTCTTC. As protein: CASSFGGAVEQFF.

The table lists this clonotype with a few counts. CDR3 DNA sequence: TGTGCCAGCAGCCCAGGGAATCAGCCCCAGCATTTT. Its translation is CASSPGNQPQHF. This sequence joins TRBV3-1 and TRBJ1-5, with D possibly being TRBD1 (5 bases). The CDR3 is 12 amino acids. Trimming took off 4 bases at V and 4 bases at J, with 5 bases between the two ends. Germline V gives CDR1 LGHDT, CDR2 YNNKEL (reference sequence).

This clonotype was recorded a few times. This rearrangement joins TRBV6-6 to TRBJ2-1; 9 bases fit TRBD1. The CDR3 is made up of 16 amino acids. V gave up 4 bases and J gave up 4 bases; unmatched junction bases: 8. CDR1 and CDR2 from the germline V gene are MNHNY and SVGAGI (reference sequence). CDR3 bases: TGTGCCAGCAGTTCCACCGGGACAGGGACGTACAATGAGCAGTTCTTC. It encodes CASSSTGTGTYNEQFF.

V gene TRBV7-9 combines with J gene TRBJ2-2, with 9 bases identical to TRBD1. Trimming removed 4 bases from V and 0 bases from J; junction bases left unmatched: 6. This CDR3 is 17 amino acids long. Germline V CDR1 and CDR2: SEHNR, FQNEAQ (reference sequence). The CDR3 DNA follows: TGTGCCAGCAGCTCGCACAGGGGGCAAACGAACACCGGGGAGCTGTTTTTT. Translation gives CASSSHRGQTNTGELFF.

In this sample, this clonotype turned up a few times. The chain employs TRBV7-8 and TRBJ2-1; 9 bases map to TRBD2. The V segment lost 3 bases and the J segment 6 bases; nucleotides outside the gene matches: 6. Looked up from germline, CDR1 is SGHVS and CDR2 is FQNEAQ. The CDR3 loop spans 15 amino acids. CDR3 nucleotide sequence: TGTGCCAGCAGCTTTCCGGGACTAGCTGGCAATGAGCAGTTCTTC. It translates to CASSFPGLAGNEQFF.

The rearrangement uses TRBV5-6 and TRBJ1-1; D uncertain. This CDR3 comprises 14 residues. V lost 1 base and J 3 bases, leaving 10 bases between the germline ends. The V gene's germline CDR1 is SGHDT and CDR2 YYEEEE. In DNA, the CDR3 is TGTGCCAGCAGCTTGCGCGGTTTCGACACTGAAGCTTTCTTT. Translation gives CASSLRGFDTEAFF.